Listed below are T cell receptor beta chains from one sample, sequenced in a study of identical twins. TCRdb used MiXCR to reprocess the 5' RACE reads, holding one entry per CDR3 protein. The sample carries some 1,700,000 distinct CDR3 sequences, under 35% recorded once. The sequencing sample was made of cord blood. The receptor set was obtained from a newborn girl in good health. Both conserved end residues are part of each CDR3. The D gene is left open where the match is weak. Clone sizes are given selectively: once, few, many, or a class where the clone is expanded.

j_call,d_call,clone_size,v_call,cdr3_nt,cdr3_aa
TRBJ2-7,NA,NA,TRBV4-2,TGTGCCAGCAGCCAACGGGCGACCTACGAGCAGTACTTC,CASSQRATYEQYF
TRBJ1-1,TRBD1,NA,TRBV18,TGTGCCAGCTCACCGGTGGGGACAGGGGGCCGTTTGAACACTGAAGCTTTCTTT,CASSPVGTGGRLNTEAFF
TRBJ2-7,NA,NA,TRBV5-1,TGCGCCAGCAGCTTGCGGTCGAAAACAGGCCTTGCCTACGAGCAGTACTTC,CASSLRSKTGLAYEQYF
TRBJ1-1,NA,NA,TRBV29-1,TGCAGCGCTAAGGTGGGGGGTAACACTGAAGCTTTCTTT,CSAKVGGNTEAFF
TRBJ2-3,TRBD2,few,TRBV4-1,TGCGCCAGCAGCCTTTTGCCGGGACTAGCCTCGGATACGCAGTATTTT,CASSLLPGLASDTQYF
TRBJ2-5,TRBD2,few,TRBV11-2,TGTGCCAGCAGCTTAGAAGGGAGGGCAAGGGAGACCCAGTACTTC,CASSLEGRARETQYF
TRBJ2-1,NA,NA,TRBV7-9,TGTGCCAGCAGCTTCTGGTACTCGCGGGGCCCCTACAATGAGCAGTTCTTC,CASSFWYSRGPYNEQFF
TRBJ2-7,TRBD2,NA,TRBV5-6,TGTGCCAGCAGCCCAGCGGGGCCCCCCTACGAGCAGTACTTC,CASSPAGPPYEQYF
TRBJ2-7,TRBD1,NA,TRBV13,TGTGCCAGCAGCTCGGGACAGGGTTGCGAGCAGTACTTC,CASSSGQGCEQYF
TRBJ2-2,NA,few,TRBV5-1,TGCGCCAGCAGGGGAGATTACGCGAACACCGGGGAGCTGTTTTTT,CASRGDYANTGELFF
TRBJ2-7,NA,NA,TRBV7-2,TGTGCCAGCAGCTTAGGAGGGAGGCAGTCCTACGAGCAGTACTTC,CASSLGGRQSYEQYF
TRBJ2-1,NA,few,TRBV7-9,TGTGCCAGCAGCCCGACCTGGGGGAATGAGCAGTTCTTC,CASSPTWGNEQFF
TRBJ2-7,NA,few,TRBV7-8,TGTGCCAGCAGCTTAGAGGCGGGGCCCTCCTACGAGCAGTACTTC,CASSLEAGPSYEQYF
TRBJ2-3,TRBD1,NA,TRBV5-1,TGCGCCAGCAGCATCGGACAGGGGATCACAGATACGCAGTATTTT,CASSIGQGITDTQYF
TRBJ2-7,NA,NA,TRBV20-1,TGCAGTGCCCCTTCAGCCTGGTCCTCCTACGAGCAGTACTTC,CSAPSAWSSYEQYF
TRBJ2-3,NA,many,TRBV7-9,TGTGCCAGCAGCTTGGCACACTCGGATACGCAGTATTTT,CASSLAHSDTQYF
TRBJ2-5,NA,many,TRBV18,TGCGCCAGCAGCCCTACAGGGAGAGAGACCCAGTACTTC,CASSPTGRETQYF
TRBJ2-4,TRBD2,many,TRBV4-2,TGTGCCAGCAGCGGGACTACCAAAAACATTCAGTACTTC,CASSGTTKNIQYF
TRBJ2-6,TRBD1,many,TRBV27,TGTGCCAGCAGTTCGACAGGGATCAAGTCCGGGGCCAACGTCCTGACTTTC,CASSSTGIKSGANVLTF
TRBJ2-5,NA,NA,TRBV10-3,TGTGCCATCAGTACGGGACCGCCCCAAGAGACCCAGTACTTC,CAISTGPPQETQYF
TRBJ2-7,NA,NA,TRBV20-1,TGCAGTGCTAGAGAGAGGCTAACTACGTACGAGCAGTACTTC,CSARERLTTYEQYF
TRBJ1-2,TRBD1,NA,TRBV5-1,TGCGCCAGCAGCCATGGACAGGGAGGGGCTCACTATGGCTACACCTTC,CASSHGQGGAHYGYTF
TRBJ2-3,TRBD1,NA,TRBV20-1,TGCAGTGCTCCCCGACAGGGGTCAGATACGCAGTATTTT,CSAPRQGSDTQYF
TRBJ1-5,NA,NA,TRBV29-1,TGCAGCGTTGAGGGGTTGAGCAATCAGCCCCAGCATTTT,CSVEGLSNQPQHF
TRBJ2-2,TRBD1,NA,TRBV10-3,TGTGCCATCAGGGACAGGGGTGCGAACACCGGGGAGCTGTTTTTT,CAIRDRGANTGELFF
TRBJ2-3,NA,NA,TRBV5-6,TGTGCCAGCAGCTTATGGCGGTCGAGACTCCGCACAGATACGCAGTATTTT,CASSLWRSRLRTDTQYF
TRBJ2-1,NA,NA,TRBV7-8,TGTGCCAGCAGCCCCTGGACCTCGTTCTACAATGAGCAGTTCTTC,CASSPWTSFYNEQFF